This T cell receptor (beta chain) originates from a study of blood T cell repertoires in COVID-19. Study background: Acute and convalescent COVID-19 specimens originated in the United States, Italy and Spain. PBMCs, B-cell-depleted T cells, or T cells provided the cDNA or gDNA that made up the material.

CDR1 SGHDT and CDR2 YYEEEE come from the germline V gene. After removal of 4 bases from V and 1 base from J, the junction contained 7 bases not matched to a gene. The CDR3 extends over 15 amino acids. Per the study methods: Amplification of reference gene primers was used by the study to estimate nucleated cell counts. Here immunoSEQ multiplex PCR was the method, and the copy in TCRdb shows in-frame clones only, minus some. D and trimming were read from the DNA, whereas the V and J calls and clone size are those reported in that table. The table records around 130,000 clones, about nine tenths of them present only once.

The chain has TRBV5-6 and TRBJ1-1, with 7 bases identical to TRBD1. Sequenced material: peripheral blood. The sequence was collected from an elderly woman with acute or convalescent COVID-19. The DNA of the CDR3 is TGTGCCAGCAGCCCCCGGGGACAGCAGAACACTGAAGCTTTCTTT. Encoded protein: CASSPRGQQNTEAFF.